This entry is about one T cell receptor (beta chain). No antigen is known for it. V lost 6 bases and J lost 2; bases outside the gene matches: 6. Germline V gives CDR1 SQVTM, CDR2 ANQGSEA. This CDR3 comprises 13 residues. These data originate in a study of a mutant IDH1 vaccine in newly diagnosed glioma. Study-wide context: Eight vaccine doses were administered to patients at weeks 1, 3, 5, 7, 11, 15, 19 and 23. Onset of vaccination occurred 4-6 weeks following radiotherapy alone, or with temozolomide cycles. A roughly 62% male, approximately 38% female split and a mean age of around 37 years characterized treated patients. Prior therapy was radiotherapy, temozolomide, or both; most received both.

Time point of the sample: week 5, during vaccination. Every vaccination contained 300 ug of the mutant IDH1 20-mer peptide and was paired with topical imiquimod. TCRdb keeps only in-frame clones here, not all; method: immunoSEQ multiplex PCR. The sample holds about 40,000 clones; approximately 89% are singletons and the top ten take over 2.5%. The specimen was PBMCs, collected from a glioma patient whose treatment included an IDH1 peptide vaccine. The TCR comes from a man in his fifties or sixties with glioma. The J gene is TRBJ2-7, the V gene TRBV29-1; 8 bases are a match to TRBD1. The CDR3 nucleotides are TGCAGCGTGAGACAGGGGAGTCCCTACGAGCAGTACTTC. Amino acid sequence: CSVRQGSPYEQYF.